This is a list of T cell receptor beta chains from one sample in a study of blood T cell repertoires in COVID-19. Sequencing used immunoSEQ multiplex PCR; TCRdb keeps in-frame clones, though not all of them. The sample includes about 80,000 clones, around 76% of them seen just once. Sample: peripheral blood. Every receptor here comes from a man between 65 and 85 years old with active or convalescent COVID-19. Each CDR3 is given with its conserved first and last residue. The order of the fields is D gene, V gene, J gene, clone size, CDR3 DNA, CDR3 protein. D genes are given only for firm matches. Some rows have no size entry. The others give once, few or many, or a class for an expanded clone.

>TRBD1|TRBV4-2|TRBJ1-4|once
TGTGCCAGCAGCCAGGGACAGGGCAATGAAAAACTGTTTTTT
CASSQGQGNEKLFF
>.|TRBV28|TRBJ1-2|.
TGTGCCAGCAGCGGCGGGGTGTTGACCTATGGCTACACCTTC
CASSGGVLTYGYTF
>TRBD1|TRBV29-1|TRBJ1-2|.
TGCAGCGTTGAATATGGGACAGGTTCTGGCTACACCTTC
CSVEYGTGSGYTF
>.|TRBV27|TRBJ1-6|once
TGTGCCAGCAAAGAACAGGGCTATTCACCCCTCCACTTT
CASKEQGYSPLHF
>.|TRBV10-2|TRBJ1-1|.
TGCGCCAGCAGTGCGGGGGGGGCGCTCACTGAAGCTTTCTTT
CASSAGGALTEAFF
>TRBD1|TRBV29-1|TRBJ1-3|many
TGCAGCGCAAGGACAGGGAGCTCTGGAAACACCATATATTTT
CSARTGSSGNTIYF
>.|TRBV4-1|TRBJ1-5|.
TGCGCCAGCAGCCAAGCAGGGGCAGGGGTGGGTCAGCCCCAGCATTTT
CASSQAGAGVGQPQHF
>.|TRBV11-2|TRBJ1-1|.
TGTGCCAGCAGCCCCCGACTGGCGCGAGCTTTCTTT
CASSPRLARAFF
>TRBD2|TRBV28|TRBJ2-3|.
TGTGCCAGCAGTCAGAGGACTAGCGGGGGGATGGCGGATACGCAGTATTTT
CASSQRTSGGMADTQYF
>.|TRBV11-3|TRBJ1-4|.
TGTGCCAGCAGCTTGAGGCGGGGCGTGAAGGCAGGCGGTGAAAAACTGTTTTTT
CASSLRRGVKAGGEKLFF
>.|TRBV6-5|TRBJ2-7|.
TGTGCCAGCAGTTACTCCGGGACTTACTACGAGCAGTACTTC
CASSYSGTYYEQYF
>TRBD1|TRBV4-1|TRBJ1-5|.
TGCGCCAGCAGCCAAGGACAGGGCCTAAATCAGCCCCAGCATTTT
CASSQGQGLNQPQHF
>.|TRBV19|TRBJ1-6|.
TGTGCCAGTAGTAGGTCACAGGATTCACCCCTCCACTTT
CASSRSQDSPLHF
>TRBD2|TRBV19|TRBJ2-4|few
TGTGCCACATTAGCGGGGCGGGACATTCAGTACTTC
CATLAGRDIQYF
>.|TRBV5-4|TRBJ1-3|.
TGTGCCAGCAGCTTATTCCGGAGCTCTGGAAACACCATATATTTT
CASSLFRSSGNTIYF
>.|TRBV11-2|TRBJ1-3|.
TGTGCCAGCAGCTTATACCGTAGCTCTGGAAACACCATATATTTT
CASSLYRSSGNTIYF
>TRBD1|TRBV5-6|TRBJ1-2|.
TGTGCCAGCAATGGCCAGGGACAGCGCTATGGCTACACCTTC
CASNGQGQRYGYTF
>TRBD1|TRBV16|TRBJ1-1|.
TGTGCCAGCAGCCAATCTTCTAGACAGGGAAATACTGAAGCTTTCTTT
CASSQSSRQGNTEAFF
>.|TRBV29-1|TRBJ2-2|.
TGCAGCGGTCGACAGGCCCCCGGGGAGCTGTTTTTT
CSGRQAPGELFF
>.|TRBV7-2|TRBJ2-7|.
TGTGCCAGCAGCTCGTTCGGCTACGAGCAGTACTTC
CASSSFGYEQYF
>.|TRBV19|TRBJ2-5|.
TGTGCCAGTAGTATAGATCCGAGCGGAGAGACCCAGTACTTC
CASSIDPSGETQYF
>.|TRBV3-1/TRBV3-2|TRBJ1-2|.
TGTGCCAGCAGCCAAGATGGGGGGAGGTACTATGGCTACACCTTC
CASSQDGGRYYGYTF
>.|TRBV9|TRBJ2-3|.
TGTGCCAGCAGCGCCTCTAGCACAGATACGCAGTATTTT
CASSASSTDTQYF
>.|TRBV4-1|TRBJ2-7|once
TGCGCCAGCAGCCAAGACTCCCAAACTTATTCATTGCAGTACTTC
CASSQDSQTYSLQYF
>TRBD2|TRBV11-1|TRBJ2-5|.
TGTGCCAGCAGCCACCGGACTAGCGGAGGGGAGACCCAGTACTTC
CASSHRTSGGETQYF
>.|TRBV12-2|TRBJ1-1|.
TGTGCAAGTCGCCTTCGGGACAGGACCATGAACACTGAAGCTTTCTTT
CASRLRDRTMNTEAFF
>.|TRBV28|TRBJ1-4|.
TGTGCCAGCAGTGCCGGCGGAACTAATGAAAAACTGTTTTTT
CASSAGGTNEKLFF
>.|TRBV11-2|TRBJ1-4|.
TGTGCCAGCAGCTTCAAAGGGGAAGAAAAACTGTTTTTT
CASSFKGEEKLFF
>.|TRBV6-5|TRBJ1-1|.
TGTGCCAGCAGTTACGGCGGGAACACTGAAGCTTTCTTT
CASSYGGNTEAFF
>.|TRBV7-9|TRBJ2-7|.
TGTGCCAGCAGCTTCCTCGGGGAATCCTACGAGCAGTACTTC
CASSFLGESYEQYF
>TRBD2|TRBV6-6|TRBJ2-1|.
TGTGCCAGCAGTTACTCGACCGGGGGGGTTTATGAGCAGTTCTTC
CASSYSTGGVYEQFF
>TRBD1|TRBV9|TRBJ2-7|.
TGTGCCAGCAGCGTAATGGGGGACAGCTACGAGCAGTACTTC
CASSVMGDSYEQYF
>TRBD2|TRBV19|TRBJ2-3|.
TGTGCCAGTACCCCCGCGCGGGGGGGAGGGGATACGCAGTATTTT
CASTPARGGGDTQYF
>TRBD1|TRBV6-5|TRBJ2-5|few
TGTGCCAGCATTCGGGGACAGGGGGAGCCCCAGTACTTC
CASIRGQGEPQYF
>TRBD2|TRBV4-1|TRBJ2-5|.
TGCGCCAGCAGCCAGGAATTAGCGGGGGGGGCTGTTGGTGAGACCCAGTACTTC
CASSQELAGGAVGETQYF
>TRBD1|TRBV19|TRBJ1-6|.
TGTGCCAGCGCGGACAGGGAGGGTGCACCCCTCCACTTT
CASADREGAPLHF
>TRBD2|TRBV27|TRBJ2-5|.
TGTGCCAGCAGTCCGGGACTAGCGGGGAGAGGGGAGACCCAGTACTTC
CASSPGLAGRGETQYF
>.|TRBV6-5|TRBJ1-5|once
TGTGCCAGCATCTTGAGGTATAGCAATCAGCCCCAGCATTTT
CASILRYSNQPQHF
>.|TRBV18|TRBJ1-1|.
TGTGCCAGCTCACCACAAACGCGTGCTGAAGCTTTCTTT
CASSPQTRAEAFF
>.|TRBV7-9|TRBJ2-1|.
TGTGCCAGCAGCCCTCGGGGAAGCCTCCACAATGAGCAGTTCTTC
CASSPRGSLHNEQFF
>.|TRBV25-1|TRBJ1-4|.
TGTGCCAGCAGAGGTACGAGGGTCGATGAAAAACTGTTTTTT
CASRGTRVDEKLFF
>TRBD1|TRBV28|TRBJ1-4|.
TGTGCGTTACAGGGGGTGGGTGAAAAACTGTTTTTT
CALQGVGEKLFF
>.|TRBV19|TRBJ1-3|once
TGTGCCAGTAGTAACCCCGGGATCCATGACAACACCATATATTTT
CASSNPGIHDNTIYF
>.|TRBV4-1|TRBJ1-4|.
TGCGCCAGCAGCCCCCGGTCGGGTGCGGGGGCTAATGAAAAACTGTTTTTT
CASSPRSGAGANEKLFF
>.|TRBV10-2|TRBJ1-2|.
TGCGCCAGCAGTGAGTCTATCGTTGGACACCTAAAAGGGGGCACCTTC
CASSESIVGHLKGGTF
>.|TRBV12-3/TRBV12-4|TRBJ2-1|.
TGTGCCAGCAGTTTCACCTTTTCTTCGGGGTTCTTC
CASSFTFSSGFF
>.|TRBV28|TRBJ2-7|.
TGTGCCAGCTCAACCCAGGGTAGTCTCTACGAGCAGTACTTC
CASSTQGSLYEQYF